A single sample is the source of the 23 T cell receptor beta chains below, sequenced in a study of blood T cells in healthy people across ages. With a J-beta primer mix and a sample-barcoded 5' primer, a second PCR ran about 6 to 11 cycles. TCRdb reprocessed the 5' RACE reads with MiXCR, giving one entry per CDR3 protein. This table has some 640,000 distinct CDR3 sequences, around half appearing once. The sequenced material came from blood. The receptor source for this set is a woman aged 60-75 years in good health.

The chain is built from TRBV28 and TRBJ2-1; possibly TRBD1 or TRBD2 for D (6 bases each). The CDR3 has 15 residues. Germline CDR1 and CDR2: MDHEN and SYDVKM. V was cut by 5 bases and J by 5 bases, with 16 bases left in between. The CDR3 here is CASSHDGGRNNEQFF. Here the CDR3 DNA reads TGTGCCAGCAGTCACGACGGGGGCCGAAACAATGAGCAGTTCTTC.

V gene TRBV20-1 combines with J gene TRBJ2-3; D may match TRBD1 or TRBD2 (5 bases each). Per germline, CDR1 DFQATT and CDR2 SNEGSKA (reference sequence). The V end lost 0 bases, the J end lost 2 bases, and 18 bases lay between the germline ends. The CDR3 has 17 residues. The CDR3 here is CSARDPGRGPSTDTQYF. The CDR3 DNA reads TGCAGTGCTAGAGATCCGGGTAGGGGACCCTCCACAGATACGCAGTATTTT.

The gene calls are TRBV18 and TRBJ1-1; D call uncertain. The length of the CDR3 is 13 residues. Germline lookup yields CDR1 KGHSH and CDR2 LQKENI. Trimming took off 4 bases at V and 4 bases at J, with 10 bases between the two ends. The CDR3 here is CASSQSRLTEAFF. The CDR3, as DNA: TGTGCCAGCTCACAGTCTCGCCTCACTGAAGCTTTCTTT.

About this clonotype itself: One junction end disagrees with the germline gene, perhaps due to a read error. The chain is built from TRBV20-1 and TRBJ2-3, with unresolved D. Germline CDR1 DFQATT, CDR2 SNEGSKA (reference sequence). The CDR3 has 12 amino acids. The CDR3 region is CSAEAAGDTRYF. CDR3 DNA: TGCAGCGCCGAGGCGGCTGGAGATACGCGGTATTTT.

The genes are TRBV7-9 and TRBJ1-1; D unresolved. CDR3 length: 13 residues. Germline CDR1 is SEHNR and CDR2 is FQNEAQ (reference sequence). V was shortened by 1 base and J by 4 bases, with 7 bases between the two germline ends. The CDR3, as DNA: TGTGCCAGCAGCTTAGACGGTCTCACTGAAGCTTTCTTT. The encoded protein is CASSLDGLTEAFF. Full variable domain (outside the CDR3, taken from reference TRBV7-9 and TRBJ1-1): DTGVSQNPRHKITKRGQNVTFRCDPISEHNRLYWYRQTLGQGPEFLTYFQNEAQLEKSRLLSDRFSAERPKGSFSTLEIQRTEQGDSAMYLCASSLDGLTEAFFGQGTRLTVV.

This chain uses TRBV23-1 with TRBJ2-1; 10 nucleotides align to TRBD2. TRBV23-1 is recorded as an ORF, its role being uncertain. V dropped 0 bases and J dropped 5; count of bases not matched to a gene: 10. The CDR3 runs 18 residues. The CDR3: CASSQSQGAGGRDNEQFF. CDR3 coding DNA: TGCGCCAGCAGTCAATCCCAAGGAGCGGGAGGGAGAGACAATGAGCAGTTCTTC.

The chain combines TRBV7-8 with TRBJ1-2; weak D call: TRBD1 (5 bases). Germline CDR1 reads SGHVS; CDR2 reads FQNEAQ. V was shortened by 5 bases and J by 4 bases, with 14 bases between the two germline ends. This CDR3 contains 14 residues. The DNA for the CDR3 is TGTGCCAGCAGCCAAAGGACACGGCGCTATGGCTACACCTTC. Translating it yields CASSQRTRRYGYTF.

This chain connects TRBV29-1 to TRBJ2-5; 9 positions match TRBD2. Trimming cost V 4 bases and J 4 bases; bases outside gene matches: 10. The CDR3 is 15 amino acids. Germline lookup yields CDR1 SQVTM and CDR2 ANQGSEA. The CDR3 protein is CSVVGLAGVGETQYF. Written as DNA, the CDR3 is TGCAGCGTTGTGGGATTAGCGGGAGTGGGAGAGACCCAGTACTTC.

The genes are TRBV7-2 and TRBJ2-7, with a tentative D call TRBD2 (6 bases). The CDR3 consists of 14 residues. CDR1 is SGHTA, CDR2 FQGNSA, per germline. V lost 8 bases and J lost 7, with 21 bases in between. Here the CDR3 reads CASARGGPVEEQYF. CDR3 DNA sequence: TGTGCCAGCGCTAGGGGAGGCCCTGTTGAAGAGCAGTACTTC.

V and J are TRBV6-5 and TRBJ2-1; possibly TRBD2 for D (5 bases). CDR1 and CDR2 from the germline V gene are MNHEY and SVGAGI. The CDR3 is made up of 14 amino acids. The V end was cut by 3 bases, the J end by 6 bases, with 12 bases between. DNA for the CDR3: TGTGCCAGCAGTTATGAGGGTTCCGGCAATGAGCAGTTCTTC. Translating it yields CASSYEGSGNEQFF.

The V and J genes are TRBV7-6 and TRBJ1-2; 8 nucleotides match TRBD1. From germline, CDR1 is SGHVS and CDR2 FNYEAQ. The CDR3 contains 15 residues. V lost 5 bases to trimming and J lost 7 bases; unmatched junction nucleotides: 12. CDR3 protein: CASSMGTGRTSGYTF. The CDR3 coding sequence is TGTGCCAGCAGCATGGGGACAGGAAGGACCTCTGGCTACACCTTC.

V is TRBV20-1 and J is TRBJ1-2; D may be TRBD1 (5 bases). Trimming shortened V by 7 bases and J by 0 bases, and 18 bases separated the two germline ends. Germline-derived CDR1 and CDR2 are DFQATT and SNEGSKA (reference sequence). This CDR3 spans 15 amino acids. The CDR3 sequence is CSVERSGGANYGYTF. CDR3 nucleotide sequence: TGCAGTGTCGAGAGGTCGGGGGGGGCTAACTATGGCTACACCTTC.

On this clonotype itself: Given a much more abundant clone one base away, this may be a read error. The chain uses TRBV6-2 or TRBV6-3 and TRBJ1-2, with a possible D match to TRBD1 (5 bases). Trimming cost V 5 bases and J 4 bases, with 11 bases left between them. The CDR3 has 13 residues. The germline gives CDR1 MNHEY, CDR2 SVGEGT. In DNA form, the CDR3 reads TGTGCCAGCAGTGACGAGGGGAGCTATGGCTACACCTTC. Translation: CASSDEGSYGYTF.

This clonotype was seen ten or more times. The chain couples TRBV11-2 to TRBJ2-1, with D perhaps TRBD2 (6 bases). This CDR3 has 15 residues. The V gene lost 6 bases and the J gene lost 13 bases, with 25 bases spanning the gap. Germline values: CDR1 SGHAT, CDR2 FQNNGV. The CDR3 spells CASRRIMGLSRVQFF. CDR3 nucleotides: TGTGCCAGCAGGAGGATTATGGGACTGAGTCGGGTCCAGTTCTTC. The full variable domain, in which reference TRBV11-2 and TRBJ2-1 provide the parts outside the CDR3, is EAGVAQSPRYKIIEKRQSVAFWCNPISGHATLYWYQQILGQGPKLLIQFQNNGVVDDSQLPKDRFSAERLKGVDSTLKIQPAKLEDSAVYLCASRRIMGLSRVQFFGPGTRLTVL.

This clonotype appeared a few times. The rearrangement joins TRBV4-3 to TRBJ2-5, with 9 bases identical to TRBD1. The germline V gene encodes CDR1 LGHNA and CDR2 YSLEER. The ends lost 3 bases at V and 1 base at J; junction bases unmatched: 3. This CDR3 contains 15 residues. The CDR3 coding sequence is TGCGCCAGCAGCCAGGGGACAGGGCCCCAAGAGACCCAGTACTTC. Its protein is CASSQGTGPQETQYF.

This sequence joins TRBV28 and TRBJ2-7; the D gene is possibly TRBD2 (5 bases). This CDR3 comprises 15 residues. Trimming took off 1 base at V and 2 bases at J, with 12 bases between the two ends. CDR1 is MDHEN and CDR2 is SYDVKM in the germline V gene. CDR3 loop: CASSLFGYGTYEQYF. For the CDR3, the DNA is TGTGCCAGCAGTTTATTTGGCTACGGGACCTACGAGCAGTACTTC. Filled out from reference TRBV28 and TRBJ2-7, the complete variable domain reads DVKVTQSSRYLVKRTGEKVFLECVQDMDHENMFWYRQDPGLGLRLIYFSYDVKMKEKGDIPEGYSVSREKKERFSLILESASTNQTSMYLCASSLFGYGTYEQYFGPGTRLTVT.

The chain links TRBV5-1 to TRBJ1-2; 7 bases align to TRBD1. Germline trimming cut 6 bases from V and 2 bases from J; bases unmatched to any gene: 10. Germline V gene sequence: CDR1 SGHRS, CDR2 YFSETQ. This CDR3 region has 15 residues. For the CDR3, the DNA is TGCGCCAGCAAACCTTCGGGACAGTCAAACTATGGCTACACCTTC. This translates into CASKPSGQSNYGYTF.

DNA of the CDR3: TGTGCCATCAATACCGACCGGGGCAATCAGCCCCAGCATTTT. It codes for CAINTDRGNQPQHF. The chain has TRBV10-3 and TRBJ1-5; the D is unclear. Germline values: CDR1 ENHRY, CDR2 SYGVKD. This CDR3 comprises 14 residues. Trimming cost V 7 bases and J 2 bases, with 12 bases left between them.

The chain joins TRBV20-1 to TRBJ1-2; D gene uncertain. The CDR3 consists of 13 residues. Germline CDR1 DFQATT, CDR2 SNEGSKA (reference sequence). The V gene lost 2 bases and the J gene lost 4 bases, with 11 bases spanning the gap. CDR3 nucleotide sequence: TGCAGTGCTAGACCCACAGCCTCCTATGGCTACACCTTC. Encoded protein: CSARPTASYGYTF.

This clonotype has a handful of counts. The chain couples TRBV7-2 to TRBJ2-3; 7 bases line up with TRBD2. The germline gives CDR1 SGHTA, CDR2 FQGNSA. The CDR3 runs 14 residues. V lost 1 base, J lost 12 bases, and 10 bases stayed unmatched. CDR3 residues: CASSLGSELADQYF. As DNA, the CDR3 is TGTGCCAGCAGCTTAGGGTCGGAGCTAGCGGACCAGTATTTT.

This sequence joins TRBV5-1 and TRBJ1-1; D is unclear. V was cut by 2 bases and J by 1 base, with 6 bases left in between. The CDR3 consists of 13 residues. Germline CDR1 SGHRS, CDR2 YFSETQ. The chain's CDR3 is CASSFQQNTEAFF. The CDR3 coding sequence is TGCGCCAGCAGCTTCCAACAGAACACTGAAGCTTTCTTT. The full variable domain, rest sourced from reference TRBV5-1 and TRBJ1-1, is KAGVTQTPRYLIKTRGQQVTLSCSPISGHRSVSWYQQTPGQGLQFLFEYFSETQRNKGNFPGRFSGRQFSNSRSEMNVSTLELGDSALYLCASSFQQNTEAFFGQGTRLTVV.

The rearrangement links TRBV7-2 to TRBJ2-7; 10 positions match TRBD1. This CDR3 is 15 amino acids long. J was trimmed by 4 bases and V by 7 bases; bases with no gene match: 10. Germline assignment: CDR1 SGHTA and CDR2 FQGNSA. The CDR3 DNA reads as TGTGCCAGCAACAAAGCACCGGGACAGGGGTACGAGCAGTACTTC. Translating gives CASNKAPGQGYEQYF.

The J gene is TRBJ2-7, the V gene TRBV7-2; 8 bases are a match to TRBD1. V was clipped by 4 bases and J by 7 bases; unmatched bases: 12. The CDR3 is 15 amino acids. Germline CDR1 SGHTA, CDR2 FQGNSA. In DNA form, the CDR3 reads TGTGCCAGCAGCTGGGGGACAGGCCCATCAAATGAGCAGTACTTC. This gives the protein CASSWGTGPSNEQYF.